This is a list of T cell receptor beta chains from one sample in a study of cytomegalovirus exposure and HLA in healthy donors. Sequenced by immunoSEQ multiplex PCR; TCRdb stores in-frame clones only, minus some. The repertoire holds roughly 89,000 clones, with approximately 80% as singletons. The material sequenced was PBMCs. Every receptor here comes from a young man in good health and CMV-seronegative. Both conserved end residues are part of each CDR3. A D gene is named only where the DNA matches it firmly. Only some rows state a clone size, as once, few, many or a class for expanded clones.

j_gene: TRBJ1-2
len: 13
d_gene: NA
v_gene: TRBV6-5
abundance: NA
CDR3nt: TGTGCCAGCAGTTACCGACAGGACTATGGCTACACCTTC
CDR3aa: CASSYRQDYGYTF

j_gene: TRBJ2-1
len: 16
d_gene: TRBD2
v_gene: TRBV5-6
abundance: NA
CDR3nt: TGTGCCAGCAGCTTGGAGCAACTAGCGGGGGGGAATGAGCAGTTCTTC
CDR3aa: CASSLEQLAGGNEQFF

j_gene: TRBJ1-1
len: 16
d_gene: NA
v_gene: TRBV19
abundance: NA
CDR3nt: TGTGCCAGTAGTATAGATTTAGGGAGGGGGAACACTGAAGCTTTCTTT
CDR3aa: CASSIDLGRGNTEAFF

j_gene: TRBJ2-5
len: 14
d_gene: NA
v_gene: TRBV5-5
abundance: NA
CDR3nt: TGTGCCAGCAGCTGGGGACATTCCCAAGAGACCCAGTACTTC
CDR3aa: CASSWGHSQETQYF

j_gene: TRBJ2-7
len: 18
d_gene: TRBD2
v_gene: TRBV14
abundance: NA
CDR3nt: TGTGCCAGCAGCCAAGGGCTAGCGGGCCTCACCGACTCCTACGAGCAGTACTTC
CDR3aa: CASSQGLAGLTDSYEQYF

j_gene: TRBJ2-7
len: 16
d_gene: NA
v_gene: TRBV11-2
abundance: NA
CDR3nt: TGTGCCAGCAGCTTAGTGCGAGCGATGGCCAACTACGAGCAGTACTTC
CDR3aa: CASSLVRAMANYEQYF

j_gene: TRBJ1-2
len: 13
d_gene: NA
v_gene: TRBV18
abundance: NA
CDR3nt: TGTGCCAGCTCGTTAGACTCGGCCTATGGCTACACCTTC
CDR3aa: CASSLDSAYGYTF

j_gene: TRBJ2-5
len: 15
d_gene: TRBD2
v_gene: TRBV7-7
abundance: NA
CDR3nt: TGTGCTAGCAGCTCTAGCGGGGGTATCGCGGAGACCCAGTACTTC
CDR3aa: CASSSSGGIAETQYF

j_gene: TRBJ1-1
len: 13
d_gene: NA
v_gene: TRBV30
abundance: NA
CDR3nt: TGTGCCTGGAATCAAGACATGAACACTGAAGCTTTCTTT
CDR3aa: CAWNQDMNTEAFF

j_gene: TRBJ1-6
len: 13
d_gene: NA
v_gene: TRBV6-1
abundance: few
CDR3nt: TGTGCCAGCGGGGGACTGTATAATTCACCCCTCCACTTT
CDR3aa: CASGGLYNSPLHF

j_gene: TRBJ2-3
len: 15
d_gene: NA
v_gene: TRBV9
abundance: NA
CDR3nt: TGTGCCAGCAGCGTAAGTTCTAGCGTGACAGATACGCAGTATTTT
CDR3aa: CASSVSSSVTDTQYF

j_gene: TRBJ1-1
len: 14
d_gene: TRBD1
v_gene: TRBV5-1
abundance: NA
CDR3nt: TGCGCCAGCAGCTCGGACAGGGGGAACACTGAAGCTTTCTTT
CDR3aa: CASSSDRGNTEAFF

j_gene: TRBJ1-4
len: 14
d_gene: TRBD1
v_gene: TRBV18
abundance: NA
CDR3nt: TGTGCCAGCTCACCGGACAGGAATAATGAAAAACTGTTTTTT
CDR3aa: CASSPDRNNEKLFF

j_gene: TRBJ1-1
len: 14
d_gene: NA
v_gene: TRBV6-6
abundance: NA
CDR3nt: TGTGCCAGCAGTTATCGCACAGATTCCACTGAAGCTTTCTTT
CDR3aa: CASSYRTDSTEAFF

j_gene: TRBJ1-2
len: 15
d_gene: NA
v_gene: TRBV4-2
abundance: NA
CDR3nt: TGTGCCAGCAGCCAAGACTCGGACAGCTCCTATGGCTACACCTTC
CDR3aa: CASSQDSDSSYGYTF

j_gene: TRBJ2-5
len: 13
d_gene: TRBD2
v_gene: TRBV6-6
abundance: few
CDR3nt: TGTGCCAGCAGTGCCCGGGGGGGGGAGACCCAGTACTTC
CDR3aa: CASSARGGETQYF

j_gene: TRBJ1-2
len: 11
d_gene: NA
v_gene: TRBV7-8
abundance: NA
CDR3nt: TGTGCCAGCAGCAAGGGGAACGGCTACACCTTC
CDR3aa: CASSKGNGYTF

j_gene: TRBJ1-4
len: 18
d_gene: TRBD1
v_gene: TRBV2
abundance: NA
CDR3nt: TGTGCCAGCAGGGGGAGGACAGGGGTTGTCTCAACTAATGAAAAACTGTTTTTT
CDR3aa: CASRGRTGVVSTNEKLFF

j_gene: TRBJ2-5
len: 16
d_gene: NA
v_gene: TRBV27
abundance: few
CDR3nt: TGTGCCAGCAGTTTATGGGGGGGGCAGGAAGAGGAGACCCAGTACTTC
CDR3aa: CASSLWGGQEEETQYF

j_gene: TRBJ2-5
len: 16
d_gene: NA
v_gene: TRBV5-8
abundance: NA
CDR3nt: TGTGCCAGCAGCTTCGAGCCGGGACTGGCACAAGAGACCCAGTACTTC
CDR3aa: CASSFEPGLAQETQYF

j_gene: TRBJ2-5
len: 17
d_gene: NA
v_gene: TRBV18
abundance: NA
CDR3nt: TGTGCCAGCTCACCCATCCACGGGGACACGGGTCAAGAGACCCAGTACTTC
CDR3aa: CASSPIHGDTGQETQYF

j_gene: TRBJ1-1
len: 14
d_gene: NA
v_gene: TRBV6-1
abundance: NA
CDR3nt: TGTGCCAGCATTCTAGGCGGGGTTTTAGATGAAGCTTTCTTT
CDR3aa: CASILGGVLDEAFF

j_gene: TRBJ1-1
len: 15
d_gene: NA
v_gene: TRBV7-3
abundance: NA
CDR3nt: TGTGCCAGCAGCTTAGGGCCGGAGGGGAACACTGAAGCTTTCTTT
CDR3aa: CASSLGPEGNTEAFF

j_gene: TRBJ1-5
len: 15
d_gene: NA
v_gene: TRBV6-6
abundance: NA
CDR3nt: TGTGCCAGCAGCGGGGCCCGCGGGGGGAATCAGCCCCAGCATTTT
CDR3aa: CASSGARGGNQPQHF

j_gene: TRBJ2-5
len: 14
d_gene: NA
v_gene: TRBV6-6
abundance: few
CDR3nt: TGTGCCAGCAGTCCGCGACAGTACCAAGAGACCCAGTACTTC
CDR3aa: CASSPRQYQETQYF

j_gene: TRBJ2-3
len: 16
d_gene: NA
v_gene: TRBV7-9
abundance: NA
CDR3nt: TGTGCCAGCAGCTCAGCGGAAGGGGGGGGCACAGATACGCAGTATTTT
CDR3aa: CASSSAEGGGTDTQYF

j_gene: TRBJ2-3
len: 16
d_gene: TRBD2
v_gene: TRBV7-2
abundance: NA
CDR3nt: TGTGCCAGCAGCTTAGAGACTAGCGGGGGGGCAAATACGCAGTATTTT
CDR3aa: CASSLETSGGANTQYF

j_gene: TRBJ2-1
len: 13
d_gene: TRBD2
v_gene: TRBV2
abundance: NA
CDR3nt: TGTGCCAGCAAGCGGGGGGCGGAAAATGAGCAGTTCTTC
CDR3aa: CASKRGAENEQFF

j_gene: TRBJ1-5
len: 15
d_gene: NA
v_gene: TRBV7-2
abundance: NA
CDR3nt: TGTGCCAGCAGTCTCCAGGGTGCTGGCAATCAGCCCCAGCATTTT
CDR3aa: CASSLQGAGNQPQHF

j_gene: TRBJ2-7
len: 17
d_gene: TRBD2
v_gene: TRBV4-2
abundance: NA
CDR3nt: TGTGCCAGCAGCCAGTTGGGGAAGCGGGGGAGCTCCTACGAGCAGTACTTC
CDR3aa: CASSQLGKRGSSYEQYF

j_gene: TRBJ2-2
len: 15
d_gene: NA
v_gene: TRBV5-4
abundance: NA
CDR3nt: TGTGCCAGCAGCAGTAAGGGGGGGCCTGGCGGGGAGCTGTTTTTT
CDR3aa: CASSSKGGPGGELFF

j_gene: TRBJ1-2
len: 13
d_gene: NA
v_gene: TRBV5-6
abundance: NA
CDR3nt: TGTGCCAGCAGCTTGGACCGGGGGGATGGCTACACCTTC
CDR3aa: CASSLDRGDGYTF

j_gene: TRBJ1-3
len: 18
d_gene: NA
v_gene: TRBV7-9
abundance: NA
CDR3nt: TGTGCCAGCAGCTTAGATTATGGTCAGGCGAGCTCTGGAAACACCATATATTTT
CDR3aa: CASSLDYGQASSGNTIYF

j_gene: TRBJ1-1
len: 13
d_gene: NA
v_gene: TRBV15
abundance: NA
CDR3nt: TGTGCCACCAGTAAGGCGGTGGACACTGAAGCTTTCTTT
CDR3aa: CATSKAVDTEAFF

j_gene: TRBJ2-5
len: 13
d_gene: NA
v_gene: TRBV30
abundance: NA
CDR3nt: TGTGCCTGGGGTGACGAAGCCTCGGAGACCCAGTACTTC
CDR3aa: CAWGDEASETQYF

j_gene: TRBJ2-1
len: 14
d_gene: TRBD1
v_gene: TRBV19
abundance: NA
CDR3nt: TGTGCCAGTAGCGGGACAGGGGGATACAATGAGCAGTTCTTC
CDR3aa: CASSGTGGYNEQFF

j_gene: TRBJ2-7
len: 15
d_gene: NA
v_gene: TRBV5-5
abundance: NA
CDR3nt: TGTGCCAGCAGCCGAACCGGGAGTTTTACCTACGAGCAGTACTTC
CDR3aa: CASSRTGSFTYEQYF

j_gene: TRBJ1-5
len: 13
d_gene: TRBD1
v_gene: TRBV29-1
abundance: NA
CDR3nt: TGCAGCGTTGAAGGGACAGGGGGTCAGCCCCAGCATTTT
CDR3aa: CSVEGTGGQPQHF

j_gene: TRBJ1-1
len: 15
d_gene: NA
v_gene: TRBV9
abundance: NA
CDR3nt: TGTGCCAGCAGCGTAGGGGGAGCCGGGGTCGCTGAAGCTTTCTTT
CDR3aa: CASSVGGAGVAEAFF

j_gene: TRBJ1-4
len: 12
d_gene: TRBD1
v_gene: TRBV2
abundance: NA
CDR3nt: TGTGCCAGCAAACAGGGGATCGAAAAACTGTTTTTT
CDR3aa: CASKQGIEKLFF

j_gene: TRBJ2-3
len: 16
d_gene: TRBD2
v_gene: TRBV7-6
abundance: NA
CDR3nt: TGTGCCAGCAGCTTAGGCGGGGGGTCCGTCACAGATACGCAGTATTTT
CDR3aa: CASSLGGGSVTDTQYF

j_gene: TRBJ1-2
len: 13
d_gene: NA
v_gene: TRBV5-4
abundance: NA
CDR3nt: TGTGCCAGCAGCTTCGACAGAATATATGGCTACACCTTC
CDR3aa: CASSFDRIYGYTF

j_gene: TRBJ1-2
len: 14
d_gene: NA
v_gene: TRBV11-2
abundance: few
CDR3nt: TGTGCCAGCAGCCGGACAGTTACTAACTATGGCTACACCTTC
CDR3aa: CASSRTVTNYGYTF

j_gene: TRBJ2-1
len: 16
d_gene: NA
v_gene: TRBV6-5
abundance: NA
CDR3nt: TGTGCCAACAGTTACCACTCTTTGGAGCTTTACAATGAGCAGTTCTTC
CDR3aa: CANSYHSLELYNEQFF

j_gene: TRBJ2-2
len: 12
d_gene: NA
v_gene: TRBV27
abundance: NA
CDR3nt: TGTGCCAGCAGTTTCGGGACCGGGGAGCTGTTTTTT
CDR3aa: CASSFGTGELFF

j_gene: TRBJ1-3
len: 14
d_gene: NA
v_gene: TRBV10-3
abundance: NA
CDR3nt: TGTGCCATTCTGGGGGGGAGCTCTGGAAACACCATATATTTT
CDR3aa: CAILGGSSGNTIYF

j_gene: TRBJ1-2
len: 12
d_gene: NA
v_gene: TRBV29-1
abundance: NA
CDR3nt: TGCAGCGTTGGAGGGCATTCCGGAGGCTACACCTTC
CDR3aa: CSVGGHSGGYTF

j_gene: TRBJ2-1
len: 15
d_gene: TRBD1
v_gene: TRBV18
abundance: NA
CDR3nt: TGTGCCAGCTCACCAGAAGACAGGGTCTACAATGAGCAGTTCTTC
CDR3aa: CASSPEDRVYNEQFF

j_gene: TRBJ1-1
len: 12
d_gene: NA
v_gene: TRBV6-5
abundance: few
CDR3nt: TGTGCCAGCAGCCTCAATGCGTATGAAGCTTTCTTT
CDR3aa: CASSLNAYEAFF

j_gene: TRBJ2-1
len: 11
d_gene: NA
v_gene: TRBV29-1
abundance: NA
CDR3nt: TGCAGCGTTAGTGTAGGGGGTGAGCAGTTCTTC
CDR3aa: CSVSVGGEQFF

j_gene: TRBJ2-1
len: 15
d_gene: TRBD1
v_gene: TRBV6-5
abundance: NA
CDR3nt: TGTGCCAGCAGTTACCGGGAAGGGGGCTTCCATGAGCAGTTCTTC
CDR3aa: CASSYREGGFHEQFF

j_gene: TRBJ1-3
len: 16
d_gene: NA
v_gene: TRBV18
abundance: NA
CDR3nt: TGTGCCAGCTCAGGAGCACACCGGAGCTCTGGAAACACCATATATTTT
CDR3aa: CASSGAHRSSGNTIYF

j_gene: TRBJ1-2
len: 12
d_gene: NA
v_gene: TRBV19
abundance: few
CDR3nt: TGTGCCAGTAGTTTGCAGGGATCTGGCTACACCTTC
CDR3aa: CASSLQGSGYTF

j_gene: TRBJ2-5
len: 16
d_gene: TRBD1
v_gene: TRBV5-1
abundance: NA
CDR3nt: TGCGCCAGCAGCTTGGGGGACAGGGTCGGGAGGGAGACCCAGTACTTC
CDR3aa: CASSLGDRVGRETQYF

j_gene: TRBJ2-7
len: 14
d_gene: NA
v_gene: TRBV14
abundance: NA
CDR3nt: TGTGCCAGCAGCCCCGGGGGAGGAACCTACGAGCAGTACTTC
CDR3aa: CASSPGGGTYEQYF